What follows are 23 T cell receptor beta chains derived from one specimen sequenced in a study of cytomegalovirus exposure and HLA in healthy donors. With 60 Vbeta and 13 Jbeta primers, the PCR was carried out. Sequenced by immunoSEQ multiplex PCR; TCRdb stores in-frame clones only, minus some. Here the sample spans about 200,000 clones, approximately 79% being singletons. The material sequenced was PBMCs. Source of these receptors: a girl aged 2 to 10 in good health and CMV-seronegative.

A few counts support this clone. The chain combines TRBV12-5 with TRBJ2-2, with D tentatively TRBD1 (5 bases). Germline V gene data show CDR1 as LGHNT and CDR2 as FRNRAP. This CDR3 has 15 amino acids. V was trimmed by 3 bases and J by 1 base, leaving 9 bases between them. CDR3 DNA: TGTGCTAGTGGTTTCCCAGGGCTGAACACCGGGGAGCTGTTTTTT. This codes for CASGFPGLNTGELFF.

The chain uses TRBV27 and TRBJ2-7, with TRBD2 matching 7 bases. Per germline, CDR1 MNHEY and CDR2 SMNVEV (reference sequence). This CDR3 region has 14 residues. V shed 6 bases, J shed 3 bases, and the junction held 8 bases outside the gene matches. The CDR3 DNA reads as TGTGCCAGCAGGCAGGGACCGGGGGGCTACGAGCAGTACTTC. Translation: CASRQGPGGYEQYF.

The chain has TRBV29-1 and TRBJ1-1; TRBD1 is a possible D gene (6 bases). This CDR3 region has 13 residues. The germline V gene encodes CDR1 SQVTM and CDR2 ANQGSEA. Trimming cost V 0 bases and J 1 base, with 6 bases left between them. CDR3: CSVEDRGNTEAFF. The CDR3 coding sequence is TGCAGCGTTGAAGACAGGGGGAACACTGAAGCTTTCTTT.

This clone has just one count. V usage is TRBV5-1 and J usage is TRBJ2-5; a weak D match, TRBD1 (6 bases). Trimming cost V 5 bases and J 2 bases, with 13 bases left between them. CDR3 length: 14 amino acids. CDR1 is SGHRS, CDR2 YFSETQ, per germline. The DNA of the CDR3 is TGCGCCAGCAGTGAGGGACATCGTCAAGAGACCCAGTACTTC. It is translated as CASSEGHRQETQYF. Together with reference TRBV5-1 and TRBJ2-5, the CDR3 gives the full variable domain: KAGVTQTPRYLIKTRGQQVTLSCSPISGHRSVSWYQQTPGQGLQFLFEYFSETQRNKGNFPGRFSGRQFSNSRSEMNVSTLELGDSALYLCASSEGHRQETQYFGPGTRLLVL.

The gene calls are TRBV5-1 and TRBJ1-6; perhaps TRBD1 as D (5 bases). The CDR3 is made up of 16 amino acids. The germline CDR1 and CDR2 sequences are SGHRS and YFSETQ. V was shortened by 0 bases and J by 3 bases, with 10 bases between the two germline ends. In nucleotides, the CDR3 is TGCGCCAGCAGCTTGGCAGGGCTCAGCTATAATTCACCCCTCCACTTT. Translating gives CASSLAGLSYNSPLHF.

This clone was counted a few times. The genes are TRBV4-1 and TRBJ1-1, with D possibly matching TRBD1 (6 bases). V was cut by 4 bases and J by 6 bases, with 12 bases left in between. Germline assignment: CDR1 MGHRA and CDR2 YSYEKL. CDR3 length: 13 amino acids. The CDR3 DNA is TGCGCCAGCAGCCGAGGGGGTCTAGCTGAAGCTTTCTTT. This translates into CASSRGGLAEAFF.

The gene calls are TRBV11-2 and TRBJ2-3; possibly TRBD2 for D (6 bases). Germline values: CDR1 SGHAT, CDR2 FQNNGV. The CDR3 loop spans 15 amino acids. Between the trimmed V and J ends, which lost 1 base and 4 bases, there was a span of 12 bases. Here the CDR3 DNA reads TGTGCCAGCAGCTTAGGCGCGGGGAAGTCAGATACGCAGTATTTT. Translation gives CASSLGAGKSDTQYF.

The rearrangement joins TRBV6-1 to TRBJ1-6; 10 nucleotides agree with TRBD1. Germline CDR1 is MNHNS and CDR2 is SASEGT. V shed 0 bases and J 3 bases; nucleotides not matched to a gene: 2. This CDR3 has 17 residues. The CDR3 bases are TGTGCCAGCAGTGAAGCGGGGGACAGGGGCTATAATTCACCCCTCCACTTT. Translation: CASSEAGDRGYNSPLHF.

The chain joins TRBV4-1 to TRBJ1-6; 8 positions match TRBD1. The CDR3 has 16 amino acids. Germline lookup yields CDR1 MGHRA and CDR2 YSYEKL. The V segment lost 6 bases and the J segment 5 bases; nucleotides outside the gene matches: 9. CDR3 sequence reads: CASRTGAHGNNSPLHF. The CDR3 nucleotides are TGCGCCAGCAGGACAGGGGCGCACGGAAATAATTCACCCCTCCACTTT.

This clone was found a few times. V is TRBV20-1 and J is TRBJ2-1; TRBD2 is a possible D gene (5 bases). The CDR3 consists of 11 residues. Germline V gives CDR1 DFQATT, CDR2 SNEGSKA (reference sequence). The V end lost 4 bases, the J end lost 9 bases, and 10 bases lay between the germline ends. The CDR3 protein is CSATTAGEQFF. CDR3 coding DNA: TGCAGTGCTACCACTGCGGGTGAGCAGTTCTTC.

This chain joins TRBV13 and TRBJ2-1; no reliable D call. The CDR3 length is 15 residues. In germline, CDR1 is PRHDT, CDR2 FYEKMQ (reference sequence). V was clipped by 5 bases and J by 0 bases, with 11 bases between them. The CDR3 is CASSTYSSSYNEQFF. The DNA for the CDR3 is TGTGCCAGCAGCACCTACTCGAGCTCCTACAATGAGCAGTTCTTC.

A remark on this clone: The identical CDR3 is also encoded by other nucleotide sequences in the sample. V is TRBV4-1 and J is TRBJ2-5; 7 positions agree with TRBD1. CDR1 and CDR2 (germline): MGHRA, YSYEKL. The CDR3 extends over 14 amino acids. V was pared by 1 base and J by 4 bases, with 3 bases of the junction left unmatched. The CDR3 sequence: CASSQVGGAETQYF. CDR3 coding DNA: TGCGCCAGCAGCCAAGTAGGGGGCGCAGAGACCCAGTACTTC.

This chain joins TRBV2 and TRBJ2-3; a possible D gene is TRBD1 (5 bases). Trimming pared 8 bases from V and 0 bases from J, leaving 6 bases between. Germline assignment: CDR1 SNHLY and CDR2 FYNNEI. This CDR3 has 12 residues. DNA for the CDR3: TGTGCCAGCCGACAGAGCACAGATACGCAGTATTTT. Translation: CASRQSTDTQYF.

CDR3 coding DNA: TGTGCCAGCAGCTTAGGGATAAGACCAGGGGGCCGGGACGAGCAGTACTTC. This encodes CASSLGIRPGGRDEQYF. The V gene is TRBV7-2, the J gene TRBJ2-7; 8 bases are shared with TRBD1. Germline values: CDR1 SGHTA, CDR2 FQGNSA. The V and J ends lost 1 base and 5 bases, in that order; junction bases with no gene match: 13. The CDR3 runs to 17 residues.

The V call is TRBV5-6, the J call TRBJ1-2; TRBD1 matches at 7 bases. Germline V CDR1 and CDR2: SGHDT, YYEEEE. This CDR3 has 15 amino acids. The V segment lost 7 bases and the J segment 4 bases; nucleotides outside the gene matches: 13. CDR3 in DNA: TGTGCCAGCGTACAAACCGGGACAGAAAGCTATGGCTACACCTTC. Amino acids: CASVQTGTESYGYTF.

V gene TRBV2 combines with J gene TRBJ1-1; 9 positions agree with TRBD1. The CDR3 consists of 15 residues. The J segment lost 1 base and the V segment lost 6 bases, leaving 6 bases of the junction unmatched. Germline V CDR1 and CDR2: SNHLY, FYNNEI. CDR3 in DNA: TGTGCCAGCAGAGATGCGGGACAGGGGAACACTGAAGCTTTCTTT. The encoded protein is CASRDAGQGNTEAFF.

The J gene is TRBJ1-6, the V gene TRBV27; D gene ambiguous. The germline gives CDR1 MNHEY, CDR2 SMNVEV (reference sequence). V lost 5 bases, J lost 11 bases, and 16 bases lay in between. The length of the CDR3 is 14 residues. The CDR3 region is CASSLGWSYPPLHF. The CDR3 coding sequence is TGTGCCAGCAGTCTGGGCTGGTCCTATCCACCCCTCCACTTT.

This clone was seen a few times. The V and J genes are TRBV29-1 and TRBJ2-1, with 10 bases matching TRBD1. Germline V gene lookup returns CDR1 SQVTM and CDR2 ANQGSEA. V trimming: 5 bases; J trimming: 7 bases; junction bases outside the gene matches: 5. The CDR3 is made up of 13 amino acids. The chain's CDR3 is CSVRQGARNEQFF. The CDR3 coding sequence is TGCAGCGTTCGACAGGGGGCGAGGAATGAGCAGTTCTTC.

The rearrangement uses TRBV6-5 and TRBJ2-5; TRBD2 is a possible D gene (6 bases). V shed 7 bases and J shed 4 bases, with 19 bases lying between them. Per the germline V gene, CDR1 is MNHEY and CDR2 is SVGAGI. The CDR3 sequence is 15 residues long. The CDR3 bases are TGTGCCAGCACTTTACTAGCCCTAGCTGGAGAGACCCAGTACTTC. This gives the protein CASTLLALAGETQYF.

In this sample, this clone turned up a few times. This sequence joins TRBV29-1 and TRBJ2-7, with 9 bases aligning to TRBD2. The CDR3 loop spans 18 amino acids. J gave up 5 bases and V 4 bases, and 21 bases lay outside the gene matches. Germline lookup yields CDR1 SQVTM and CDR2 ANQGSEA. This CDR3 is CSVGPRWVAGTSLNEQYF. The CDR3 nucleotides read TGCAGCGTTGGCCCTCGATGGGTGGCCGGGACTAGCCTCAACGAGCAGTACTTC.

CDR3 amino acids: CAWSNTQRDRGDYGYTF. CDR3 bases: TGTGCCTGGAGCAATACCCAAAGGGACAGGGGGGACTATGGCTACACCTTC. This sequence joins TRBV30 and TRBJ1-2, with 11 bases matching TRBD1. V gave up 3 bases and J gave up 3 bases; unmatched junction bases: 12. This CDR3 has 17 amino acids. Germline CDR1 and CDR2: GTSNPN and SVGIG (reference sequence).

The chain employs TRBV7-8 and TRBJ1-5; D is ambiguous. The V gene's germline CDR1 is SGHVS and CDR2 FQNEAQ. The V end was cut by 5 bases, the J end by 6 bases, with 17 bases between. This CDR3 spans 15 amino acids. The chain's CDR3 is CASSPNPGWGQPQHF. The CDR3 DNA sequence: TGTGCCAGCAGCCCAAACCCGGGGTGGGGTCAGCCCCAGCATTTT.

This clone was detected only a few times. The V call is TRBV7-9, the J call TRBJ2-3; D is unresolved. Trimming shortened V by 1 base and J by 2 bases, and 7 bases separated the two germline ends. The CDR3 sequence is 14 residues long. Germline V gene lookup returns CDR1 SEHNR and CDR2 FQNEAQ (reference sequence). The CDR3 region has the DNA TGTGCCAGCAGCTTAGTCAGGTTCACAGATACGCAGTATTTT. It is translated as CASSLVRFTDTQYF. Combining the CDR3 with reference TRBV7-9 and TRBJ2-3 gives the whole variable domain DTGVSQNPRHKITKRGQNVTFRCDPISEHNRLYWYRQTLGQGPEFLTYFQNEAQLEKSRLLSDRFSAERPKGSFSTLEIQRTEQGDSAMYLCASSLVRFTDTQYFGPGTRLTVL.